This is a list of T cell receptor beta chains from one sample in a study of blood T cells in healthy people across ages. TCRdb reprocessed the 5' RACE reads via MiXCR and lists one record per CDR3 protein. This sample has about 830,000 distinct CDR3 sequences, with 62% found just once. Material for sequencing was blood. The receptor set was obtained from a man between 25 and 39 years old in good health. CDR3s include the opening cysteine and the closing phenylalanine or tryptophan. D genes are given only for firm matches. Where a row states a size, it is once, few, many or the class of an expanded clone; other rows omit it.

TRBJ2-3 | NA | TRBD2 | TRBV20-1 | TGCAGTGCTAGCCCCGGGCTAGCGGGGGTCACAGATACGCAGTATTTT | CSASPGLAGVTDTQYF
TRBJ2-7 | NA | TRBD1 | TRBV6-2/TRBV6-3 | TGTGCCAGCACCAACGATGGGACAGGGGGCTACGAGCAGTACTTC | CASTNDGTGGYEQYF
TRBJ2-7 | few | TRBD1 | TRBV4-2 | TGTGCCAGCAGCCAAAAACAGGGGCTGCACGAGCAGTACTTC | CASSQKQGLHEQYF
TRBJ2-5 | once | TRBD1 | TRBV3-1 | TGTGCCAGCAGCCACCACCCCGGGACAGGGATGGGAGAGACCCAGTACTTC | CASSHHPGTGMGETQYF
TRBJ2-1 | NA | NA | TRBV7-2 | TGTGCCAGCAGCTTACGGGGAACTCAGACCCACAATGAGCAGTTCTTC | CASSLRGTQTHNEQFF
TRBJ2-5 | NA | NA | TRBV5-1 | TGCGCCAGCAGCATAGGGACAGCGGGGGAGACCCAGTACTTC | CASSIGTAGETQYF
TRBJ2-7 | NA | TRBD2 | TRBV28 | TGTGCCAGCAGACTAGCGGGGATGTCCTACGAGCAGTACTTC | CASRLAGMSYEQYF
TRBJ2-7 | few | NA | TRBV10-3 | TGTGCCATCAGTGAGAGGCAGGGTAAAGACGAGCAGTACTTC | CAISERQGKDEQYF
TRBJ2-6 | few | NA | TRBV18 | TGTGCCAGCTCACCACGTAGCGGACAGGCCCTTAGCTCTGGGGCCAACGTCCTGACTTTC | CASSPRSGQALSSGANVLTF
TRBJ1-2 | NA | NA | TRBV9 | TGTGCCAGCAGCGTAATTGCGGGGGGCAGTAATGGCTACACCTTC | CASSVIAGGSNGYTF
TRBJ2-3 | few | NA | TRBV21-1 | TGTGCCAGCAGCAAAAAAACAGGGGGCTGTTTGGATACGCAGTATTTT | CASSKKTGGCLDTQYF
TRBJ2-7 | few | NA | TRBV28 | TGTGCCAGCAGGAATTTAACAGGGACGACCTACGAGCAGTACTTC | CASRNLTGTTYEQYF
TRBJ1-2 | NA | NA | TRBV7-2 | TGTGCCAGCAGCTTAGCTAGCCCTCGTGCTGGGAGCTATGGCTACACCTTC | CASSLASPRAGSYGYTF
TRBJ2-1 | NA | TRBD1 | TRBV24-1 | TGTGCCACGCGACAGGGGGCTAGGAATGAGCAGTTCTTC | CATRQGARNEQFF
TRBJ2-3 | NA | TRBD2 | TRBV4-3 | TGCGCCAGCACCCCCGGGACTAGCGGGGGGCGGGCGCAGTATTTT | CASTPGTSGGRAQYF
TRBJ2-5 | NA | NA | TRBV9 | TGTGCCAGCAGCGTGTCGACAGTCCCTCAAGAGACCCAGTACTTC | CASSVSTVPQETQYF
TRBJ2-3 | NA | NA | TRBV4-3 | TGCGCCAGCAGCCTAAGGGGGGGTGGGCAGGGGTACACAGATACGCAGTATTTT | CASSLRGGGQGYTDTQYF
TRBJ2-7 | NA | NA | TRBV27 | TGTGCCAGCAGTTCCTCCCTGAGGGCCGAGCAGTACTTC | CASSSSLRAEQYF
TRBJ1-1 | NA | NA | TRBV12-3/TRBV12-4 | TGTGCCAGCACCTATGGGAACACTGAAGCTTTCTTT | CASTYGNTEAFF
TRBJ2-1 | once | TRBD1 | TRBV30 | TGTGCCTGGAGTCCGGGGACAGGGTACAATGAGCAGTTCTTC | CAWSPGTGYNEQFF
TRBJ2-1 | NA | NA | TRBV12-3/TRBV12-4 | TGTGCCAGCAGTTTCACGGCTGAGCAGTTCTTC | CASSFTAEQFF
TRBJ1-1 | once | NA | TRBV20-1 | TGCAGTGCTAGAGGCCCCTCTTCCGGGGCTTTCTTT | CSARGPSSGAFF
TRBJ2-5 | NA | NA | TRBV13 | TGTGCCAGCAGCTCATCGTACCAAGAGACCCTGTACTTC | CASSSSYQETLYF